Below, 8 T cell receptor beta chains from the same sample are listed, as sequenced in a study of T cell clones after liver transplantation. The table came from immunoSEQ multiplex PCR; TCRdb's copy has only in-frame clones and leaves some out. The table shows some 110,000 clones, with 82% occurring only once. The input for sequencing was CD4+ T cells from blood, taken before liver transplant. The receptors shown here come from a human donor who received a liver transplant.

The J gene is TRBJ1-1, the V gene TRBV6-5; D gene uncertain. Trimming stripped 5 bases from V and 4 bases from J, with 14 bases between. CDR1 and CDR2 (germline): MNHEY, SVGAGI. This CDR3 is built from 14 residues. The DNA of the CDR3 is TGTGCCAGCAGTATTTGTCAGTCGGGCACTGAAGCTTTCTTT. It yields the protein CASSICQSGTEAFF.

The chain combines TRBV4-1 with TRBJ2-7; TRBD1 might be the D (5 bases). This CDR3 contains 15 residues. Germline CDR1 MGHRA, CDR2 YSYEKL. Trimming cost V 1 base and J 10 bases, with 20 bases left between them. Here the CDR3 reads CASSQGTTSPTSQYF. In DNA form, the CDR3 reads TGCGCCAGCAGCCAAGGGACAACTTCTCCTACGAGCCAGTACTTC.

The chain is built from TRBV27 and TRBJ1-1; D may be TRBD1 (5 bases). Between the trimmed V and J ends, which lost 4 bases and 0 bases, there was a span of 12 bases. The germline V gene has CDR1 MNHEY and CDR2 SMNVEV (reference sequence). There are 15 residues in the CDR3. CDR3 amino acids: CASSSLGTLNTEAFF. CDR3 DNA: TGTGCCAGCAGTTCCCTTGGGACCCTGAACACTGAAGCTTTCTTT.

V and J are TRBV11-2 and TRBJ1-3; D is possibly TRBD1 (6 bases). With 0 bases removed from V and 3 bases from J, the gap between germline ends came to 18 bases. Germline CDR1 and CDR2: SGHAT and FQNNGV. There are 18 residues in the CDR3. CDR3 sequence: CASSLDRGGGRGGNTIYF. CDR3 coding DNA: TGTGCCAGCAGCTTAGATCGAGGAGGGGGACGAGGTGGAAACACCATATATTTT.

The rearrangement links TRBV25-1 to TRBJ2-1, with 8 bases lining up with TRBD1. The CDR3 length is 15 residues. Germline CDR1 is MGHDK and CDR2 is SYGVNS. The J segment lost 5 bases and the V segment lost 4 bases, leaving 7 bases of the junction unmatched. CDR3 residues: CASSGGQGEHNEQFF. The CDR3 nucleotides read TGTGCCAGCAGTGGAGGACAGGGAGAACACAATGAGCAGTTCTTC.

The chain carries TRBV19 and TRBJ1-5; D unclear. CDR3 length: 16 amino acids. The germline gives CDR1 LNHDA, CDR2 SQIVND (reference sequence). Trimming shortened V by 3 bases and J by 2 bases, and 14 bases separated the two germline ends. CDR3 nucleotide sequence: TGTGCCAGTAGTATCCCGGGAGGCCGGGGCAATCAGCCCCAGCATTTT. Translated: CASSIPGGRGNQPQHF.

The chain links TRBV11-2 to TRBJ2-3; 10 bases fit TRBD2. Germline V lookup: CDR1 SGHAT, CDR2 FQNNGV. V shed 5 bases and J 2 bases; nucleotides not matched to a gene: 10. This CDR3 has 17 residues. The CDR3 nucleotides read TGTGCCAGCAGCCTCCCTAGCGGGAGTATTGACACAGATACGCAGTATTTT. Its protein product is CASSLPSGSIDTDTQYF. The complete variable domain, with remaining parts taken from reference TRBV11-2 and TRBJ2-3, reads EAGVAQSPRYKIIEKRQSVAFWCNPISGHATLYWYQQILGQGPKLLIQFQNNGVVDDSQLPKDRFSAERLKGVDSTLKIQPAKLEDSAVYLCASSLPSGSIDTDTQYFGPGTRLTVL.

The CDR3 region is CASSSRVTNEKLFF. The CDR3 DNA sequence: TGTGCCAGCAGCTCCAGGGTAACTAATGAAAAACTGTTTTTT. V usage is TRBV5-6 and J usage is TRBJ1-4; perhaps TRBD1 as D (5 bases). The V gene lost 3 bases and the J gene lost 1 base, with 7 bases spanning the gap. Germline CDR1 is SGHDT and CDR2 is YYEEEE. CDR3 length: 14 amino acids.